This TCR beta chain came from a study of T cells in Graves' hyperthyroidism and ophthalmopathy. This clonotype was recorded once. Stability of Graves' hyperthyroidism was defined as absent ophthalmopathy progression within 18 months. Those with hyperthyroidism were 18 to 65 years old, newly diagnosed, and ill for under 2 months. CDR3 length: 18 amino acids. CDR1 is SGHTA, CDR2 FQGTGA, per germline. Trimming cost V 6 bases and J 6 bases; bases outside gene matches: 15. Researchers took RNA transcripts and amplified the TCR beta CDR3 regions from them. A first-round RT-PCR of the TCR CDR3 used the HTBI primer set. TCRdb re-derived calls from the multiplex PCR reads in MiXCR, one entry per CDR3 protein. The sample holds more than 450,000 distinct CDR3 sequences, about 15% seen once.

The material sequenced was blood. This chain joins TRBV7-3 and TRBJ1-5; TRBD1 agrees at 12 bases. The sequence was collected from a woman in her thirties or forties with Graves' hyperthyroidism. CDR3 in DNA: TGTGCCAGCAGTTCATCCCACACCGGGACAGGGGGCGGTCAGCCCCAGCATTTT. Protein sequence: CASSSSHTGTGGGQPQHF. Full variable domain (remainder filled in from reference TRBV7-3 and TRBJ1-5): GAGVSQTPSNKVTEKGKYVELRCDPISGHTALYWYRQSLGQGPEFLIYFQGTGAADDSGLPNDRFFAVRPEGSVSTLKIQRTERGDSAVYLCASSSSHTGTGGGQPQHFGDGTRLSIL.